The 4 T cell receptor beta chains below all came from one sample that was sequenced in a study of Graves' ophthalmopathy and Graves' hyperthyroidism. RNA transcripts were the template, and TCR beta CDR3 regions were amplified from them. The authors performed first-round RT-PCR with HTBI primers and then a second-round multiplex PCR. Each CDR3 protein gets one entry after TCRdb re-called the multiplex PCR reads with MiXCR. This sample yields almost 750,000 distinct CDR3 sequences, of which 35% to 50% are seen a single time; approximately 46% belongs to the top ten. Material: peripheral blood. The receptors originated from an adult man with Graves' ophthalmopathy.

The chain joins TRBV7-9 to TRBJ1-2, with D maybe TRBD1 (6 bases). V was trimmed by 5 bases and J by 8 bases, leaving 27 bases between them. The CDR3 runs to 17 residues. Germline V CDR1 and CDR2: SEHNR, FQNEAQ (reference sequence). This chain's CDR3 is CASSPGDSGTFKHGYTF. The CDR3 nucleotides are TGTGCCAGCAGCCCAGGGGACTCCGGGACCTTCAAGCACGGCTACACCTTC.

The chain recombines TRBV20-1 with TRBJ2-7; D may be TRBD1 or TRBD2 (5 bases each). Germline V gene sequence: CDR1 DFQATT, CDR2 SNEGSKA (reference sequence). V gave up 1 base and J gave up 3 bases, with 10 bases separating them. The CDR3 runs to 13 residues. DNA for the CDR3: TGCAGTGCTAGAGGAGGGGTTTTCTACGAGCAGTACTTC. It yields the protein CSARGGVFYEQYF.

This clonotype was seen at least ten times. The CDR3 protein is CATSRRQGGWSGEKLFF. CDR3 nucleotides: TGTGCCACCAGCAGAAGACAGGGAGGTTGGTCTGGTGAAAAACTGTTTTTT. V is TRBV15 and J is TRBJ1-4; 7 bases are shared with TRBD1. CDR1 is LNHNV and CDR2 is YYDKDF in the germline V gene (reference sequence). With 2 bases clipped from V and 7 bases from J, the junction kept 13 bases outside the gene matches. This CDR3 has 17 amino acids.

This sequence joins TRBV7-9 and TRBJ2-7, with a tentative D call TRBD2 (6 bases). Trimming shortened V by 8 bases and J by 0 bases, and 17 bases separated the two germline ends. This CDR3 spans 15 amino acids. Germline loops: CDR1 SEHNR, CDR2 FQNEAQ (reference sequence). CDR3 in amino acids: CASSPRGGISYEQYF. In DNA, the CDR3 is TGTGCCAGCTCACCACGTGGCGGGATCTCCTACGAGCAGTACTTC.